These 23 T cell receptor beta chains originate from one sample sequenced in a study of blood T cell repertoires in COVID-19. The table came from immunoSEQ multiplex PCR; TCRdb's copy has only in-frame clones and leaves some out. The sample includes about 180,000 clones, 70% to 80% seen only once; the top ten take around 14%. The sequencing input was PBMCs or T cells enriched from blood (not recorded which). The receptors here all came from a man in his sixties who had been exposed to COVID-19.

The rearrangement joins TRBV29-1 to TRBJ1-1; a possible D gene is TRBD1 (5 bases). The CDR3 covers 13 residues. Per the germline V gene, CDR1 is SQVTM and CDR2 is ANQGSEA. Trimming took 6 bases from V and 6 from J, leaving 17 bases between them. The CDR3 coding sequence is TGCAGCGTCCAAGGGACTTTGGGGGCTGAAGCTTTCTTT. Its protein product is CSVQGTLGAEAFF.

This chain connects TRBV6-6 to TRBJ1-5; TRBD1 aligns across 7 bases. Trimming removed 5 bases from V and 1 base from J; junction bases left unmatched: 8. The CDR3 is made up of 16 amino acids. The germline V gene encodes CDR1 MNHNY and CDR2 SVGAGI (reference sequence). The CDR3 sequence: CASSKGQALSNQPQHF. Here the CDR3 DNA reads TGTGCCAGCAGTAAAGGACAGGCCCTGAGCAATCAGCCCCAGCATTTT.

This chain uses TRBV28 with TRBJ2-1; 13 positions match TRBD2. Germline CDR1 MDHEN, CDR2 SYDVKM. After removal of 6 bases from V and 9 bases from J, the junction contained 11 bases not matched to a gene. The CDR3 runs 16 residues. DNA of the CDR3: TGTGCCAGCAGCAGGCCGGGACTAGCGGGAAAGGGTGAGCAGTTCTTC. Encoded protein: CASSRPGLAGKGEQFF. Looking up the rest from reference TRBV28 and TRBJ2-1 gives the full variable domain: DVKVTQSSRYLVKRTGEKVFLECVQDMDHENMFWYRQDPGLGLRLIYFSYDVKMKEKGDIPEGYSVSREKKERFSLILESASTNQTSMYLCASSRPGLAGKGEQFFGPGTRLTVL.

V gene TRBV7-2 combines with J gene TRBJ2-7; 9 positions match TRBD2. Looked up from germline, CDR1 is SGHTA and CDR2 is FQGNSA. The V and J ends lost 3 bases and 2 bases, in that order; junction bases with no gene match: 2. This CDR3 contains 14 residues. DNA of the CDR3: TGTGCCAGCAGCTTGGGACTAGCAACCTACGAGCAGTACTTC. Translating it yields CASSLGLATYEQYF.

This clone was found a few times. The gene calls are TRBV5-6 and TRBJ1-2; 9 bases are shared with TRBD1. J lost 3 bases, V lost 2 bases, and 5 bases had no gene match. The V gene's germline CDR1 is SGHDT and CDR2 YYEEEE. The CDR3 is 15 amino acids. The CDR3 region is CASSFGTGLDYGYTF. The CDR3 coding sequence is TGTGCCAGCAGCTTCGGGACAGGGCTAGACTATGGCTACACCTTC.

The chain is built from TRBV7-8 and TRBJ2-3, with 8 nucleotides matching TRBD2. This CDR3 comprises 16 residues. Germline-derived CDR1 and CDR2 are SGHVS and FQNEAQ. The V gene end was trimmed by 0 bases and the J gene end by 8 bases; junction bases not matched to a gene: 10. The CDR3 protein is CASSLAVAGGRVTQYF. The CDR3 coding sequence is TGTGCCAGCAGCTTAGCGGTCGCGGGGGGAAGAGTTACGCAGTATTTT.

The CDR3 region has the DNA TGTGCCAGCAGCTTTTGGACAGGGAGTAATGAAAAACTGTTTTTT. Amino acid sequence: CASSFWTGSNEKLFF. V gene TRBV7-9 combines with J gene TRBJ1-4; 8 nucleotides align to TRBD1. CDR3 length: 15 amino acids. Trimming cost V 3 bases and J 4 bases; bases outside gene matches: 4. Germline CDR1 and CDR2: SEHNR and FQNEAQ (reference sequence).

The CDR3 region has the DNA TGTGCCAGCAGCACGACTAGCGGGAGGCACACAGATACGCAGTATTTT. It yields the protein CASSTTSGRHTDTQYF. The chain is built from TRBV5-6 and TRBJ2-3; the match to TRBD2 covers 13 bases. The V gene's germline CDR1 is SGHDT and CDR2 YYEEEE. Trimming removed 4 bases from V and 2 bases from J; junction bases left unmatched: 4. CDR3 length equals 16 residues.

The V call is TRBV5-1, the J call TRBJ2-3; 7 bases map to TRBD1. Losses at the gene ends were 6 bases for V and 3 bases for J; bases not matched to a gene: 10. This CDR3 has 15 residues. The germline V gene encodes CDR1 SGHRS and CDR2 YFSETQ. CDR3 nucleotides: TGCGCCAGCAAAAGACAGGGAGATGGGACAGATACGCAGTATTTT. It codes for CASKRQGDGTDTQYF.

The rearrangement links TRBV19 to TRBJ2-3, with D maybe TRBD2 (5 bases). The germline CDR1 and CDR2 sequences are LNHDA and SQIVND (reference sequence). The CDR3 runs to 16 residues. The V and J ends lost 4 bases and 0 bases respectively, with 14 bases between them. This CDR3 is CASSKFGVASTDTQYF. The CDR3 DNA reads TGTGCCAGTAGTAAATTCGGGGTTGCTAGCACAGATACGCAGTATTTT.

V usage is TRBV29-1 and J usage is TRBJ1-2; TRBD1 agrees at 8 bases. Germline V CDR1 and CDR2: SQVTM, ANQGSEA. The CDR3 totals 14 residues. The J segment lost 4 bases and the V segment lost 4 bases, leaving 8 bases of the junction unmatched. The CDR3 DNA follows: TGCAGCGTTGGTGGACAGGGCACAATCTATGGCTACACCTTC. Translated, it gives CSVGGQGTIYGYTF. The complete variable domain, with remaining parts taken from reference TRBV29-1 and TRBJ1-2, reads SAVISQKPSRDICQRGTSLTIQCQVDSQVTMMFWYRQQPGQSLTLIATANQGSEATYESGFVIDKFPISRPNLTFSTLTVSNMSPEDSSIYLCSVGGQGTIYGYTFGSGTRLTVV.

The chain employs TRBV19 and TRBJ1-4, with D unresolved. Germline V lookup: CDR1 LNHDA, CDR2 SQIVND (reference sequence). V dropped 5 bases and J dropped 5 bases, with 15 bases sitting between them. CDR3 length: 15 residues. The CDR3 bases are TGTGCCAGTAGTCCCCGACGGACTGAAAATGAAAAACTGTTTTTT. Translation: CASSPRRTENEKLFF.

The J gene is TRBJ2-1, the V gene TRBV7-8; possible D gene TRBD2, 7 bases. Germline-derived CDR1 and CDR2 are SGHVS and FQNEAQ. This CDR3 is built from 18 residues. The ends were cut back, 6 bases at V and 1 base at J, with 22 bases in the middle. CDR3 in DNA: TGTGCCAGCAGTTATGACAGGAGAGGGGGGGGTTCCTACAATGAGCAGTTCTTC. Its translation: CASSYDRRGGGSYNEQFF. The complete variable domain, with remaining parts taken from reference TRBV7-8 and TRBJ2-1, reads GAGVSQSPRYKVAKRGQDVALRCDPISGHVSLFWYQQALGQGPEFLTYFQNEAQLDKSGLPSDRFFAERPEGSVSTLKIQRTQQEDSAVYLCASSYDRRGGGSYNEQFFGPGTRLTVL.

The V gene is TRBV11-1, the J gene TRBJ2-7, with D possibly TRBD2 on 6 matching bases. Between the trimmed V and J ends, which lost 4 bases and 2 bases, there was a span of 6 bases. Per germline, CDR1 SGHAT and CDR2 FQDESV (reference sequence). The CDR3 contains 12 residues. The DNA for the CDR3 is TGTGCCAGCAGCTGGGGGGCCTACGAGCAGTACTTC. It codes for CASSWGAYEQYF.

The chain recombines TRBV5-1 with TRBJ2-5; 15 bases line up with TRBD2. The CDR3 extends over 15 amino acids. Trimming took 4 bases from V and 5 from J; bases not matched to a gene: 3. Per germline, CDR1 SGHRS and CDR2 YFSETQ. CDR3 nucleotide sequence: TGCGCCAGCAGCATCGGACTAGCGGGGGGGGAGACCCAGTACTTC. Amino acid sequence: CASSIGLAGGETQYF.

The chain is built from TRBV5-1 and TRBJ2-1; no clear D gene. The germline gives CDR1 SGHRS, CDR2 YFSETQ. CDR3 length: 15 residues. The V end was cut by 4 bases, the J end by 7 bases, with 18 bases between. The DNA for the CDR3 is TGCGCCAGCAGCCCCGACGCCGTTTGGAGTAATGAGCAGTTCTTC. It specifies CASSPDAVWSNEQFF.

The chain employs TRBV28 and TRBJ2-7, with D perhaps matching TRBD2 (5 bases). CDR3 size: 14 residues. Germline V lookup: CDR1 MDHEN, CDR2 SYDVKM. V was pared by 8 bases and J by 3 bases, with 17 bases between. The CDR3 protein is CASDGPGNNYEQYF. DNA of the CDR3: TGTGCCAGCGACGGGCCGGGAAACAACTACGAGCAGTACTTC.

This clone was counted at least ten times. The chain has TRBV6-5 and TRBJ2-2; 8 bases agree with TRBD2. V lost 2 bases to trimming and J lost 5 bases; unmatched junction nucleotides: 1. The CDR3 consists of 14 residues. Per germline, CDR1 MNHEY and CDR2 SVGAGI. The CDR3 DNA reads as TGTGCCAGCAGTTACGGCGGGAGGACCGGGGAGCTGTTTTTT. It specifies CASSYGGRTGELFF.

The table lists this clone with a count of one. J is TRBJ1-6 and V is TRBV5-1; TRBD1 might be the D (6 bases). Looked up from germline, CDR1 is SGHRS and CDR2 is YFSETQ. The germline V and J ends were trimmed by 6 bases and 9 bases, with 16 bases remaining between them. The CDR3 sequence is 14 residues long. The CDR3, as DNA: TGCGCCAGCACCACAGGGAATAACGCTTCACCCCTCCACTTT. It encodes CASTTGNNASPLHF.

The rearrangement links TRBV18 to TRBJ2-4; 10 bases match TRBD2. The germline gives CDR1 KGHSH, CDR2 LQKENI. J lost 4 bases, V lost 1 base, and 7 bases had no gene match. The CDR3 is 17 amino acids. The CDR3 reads CASSPRASGSGKNIQYF. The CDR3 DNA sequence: TGTGCCAGCTCACCACGTGCTAGCGGGAGTGGGAAAAACATTCAGTACTTC. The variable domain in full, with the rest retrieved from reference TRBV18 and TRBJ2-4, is NAGVMQNPRHLVRRRGQEARLRCSPMKGHSHVYWYRQLPEEGLKFMVYLQKENIIDESGMPKERFSAEFPKEGPSILRIQQVVRGDSAAYFCASSPRASGSGKNIQYFGAGTRLSVL.

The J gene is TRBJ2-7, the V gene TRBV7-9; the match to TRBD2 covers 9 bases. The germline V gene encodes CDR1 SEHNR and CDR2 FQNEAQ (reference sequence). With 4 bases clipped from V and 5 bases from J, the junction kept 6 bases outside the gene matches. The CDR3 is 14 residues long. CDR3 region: CASSWSGTSHEQYF. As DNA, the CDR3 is TGTGCCAGCAGCTGGTCCGGGACTAGCCACGAGCAGTACTTC. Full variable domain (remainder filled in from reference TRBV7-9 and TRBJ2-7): DTGVSQNPRHKITKRGQNVTFRCDPISEHNRLYWYRQTLGQGPEFLTYFQNEAQLEKSRLLSDRFSAERPKGSFSTLEIQRTEQGDSAMYLCASSWSGTSHEQYFGPGTRLTVT.

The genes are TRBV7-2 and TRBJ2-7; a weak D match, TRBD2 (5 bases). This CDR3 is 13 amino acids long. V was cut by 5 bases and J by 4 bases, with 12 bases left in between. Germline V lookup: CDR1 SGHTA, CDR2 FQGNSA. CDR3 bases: TGTGCCAGCAGCGAACTCGAGGGTTACGAGCAGTACTTC. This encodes CASSELEGYEQYF.

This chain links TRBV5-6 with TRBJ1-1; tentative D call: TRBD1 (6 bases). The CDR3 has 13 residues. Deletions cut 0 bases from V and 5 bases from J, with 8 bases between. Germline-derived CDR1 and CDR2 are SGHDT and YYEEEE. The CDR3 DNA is TGTGCCAGCAGCTTGGTGCAGGGGACTGAAGCTTTCTTT. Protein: CASSLVQGTEAFF.